This is a list of T cell receptor beta chains from one sample in a study of chemoradiotherapy in HPV16-positive cancers. The repertoire was sequenced with immunoSEQ multiplex PCR; TCRdb's copy has only in-frame clones and lacks some. The table includes 9,500 to 15,000 clones, nearly 90% detected once. This specimen was acquired from a patient who underwent chemoradiotherapy. The receptors here all came from a human donor with HPV-associated anogenital cancer. Both conserved end residues are part of each CDR3. A D gene is named only where the DNA matches it firmly. Size is omitted from some rows. Given values are once, few, many or a class for expanded clones.

J: TRBJ2-5; D: -; size: few; V: TRBV7-9; DNA: TGTGCCAGCAGGGAGACGGGCCAAGAGACCCAGTACTTC; CDR3: CASRETGQETQYF
J: TRBJ2-3; D: TRBD2; size: -; V: TRBV30; DNA: TGTGCCTGGAGTGTACGGGGACAGCGGGGGGCTAGCACAGATACGCAGTATTTT; CDR3: CAWSVRGQRGASTDTQYF
J: TRBJ2-7; D: TRBD2; size: -; V: TRBV5-6; DNA: TGTGCCAGCAGCTTAGGACTAGCGGACGGCGAGCAGTACTTC; CDR3: CASSLGLADGEQYF
J: TRBJ2-2; D: -; size: -; V: TRBV5-1; DNA: TGCGCCAGCAGCTTGCCAGGGGGGTACACCGGGGAGCTGTTTTTT; CDR3: CASSLPGGYTGELFF
J: TRBJ2-2; D: TRBD2; size: -; V: TRBV9; DNA: TGTGCCAGCACCCCTTCGGGGGGGAGGGCCGGGGAGCTGTTTTTT; CDR3: CASTPSGGRAGELFF
J: TRBJ1-2; D: -; size: -; V: TRBV9; DNA: TGTGCCAGCAGCCCTCAGCTTCAGTATGGCTACACCTTC; CDR3: CASSPQLQYGYTF
J: TRBJ2-7; D: -; size: -; V: TRBV4-2; DNA: TGTGCCAGCAGCCAAGATCAAATGAGCTCCTACGAGCAGTACTTC; CDR3: CASSQDQMSSYEQYF
J: TRBJ1-3; D: -; size: -; V: TRBV5-5; DNA: TGTGCCAGCAGCTTCCCGACGAACTCTGGAAACACCATATATTTT; CDR3: CASSFPTNSGNTIYF
J: TRBJ2-4; D: TRBD2; size: -; V: TRBV6-1; DNA: TGTGCCAGCAGTGAAGCGGGCGGGAGCATAGCCAAAAACATTCAGTACTTC; CDR3: CASSEAGGSIAKNIQYF
J: TRBJ2-7; D: -; size: once; V: TRBV19; DNA: TGTGCCAGTAGTATACTCCCGGGGGCCTACGAGCAGTACTTC; CDR3: CASSILPGAYEQYF
J: TRBJ2-7; D: -; size: -; V: TRBV27; DNA: TGTGCCAGCAGTCCCTGGCTCTACGAGCAGTACTTC; CDR3: CASSPWLYEQYF
J: TRBJ2-2; D: -; size: -; V: TRBV11-2; DNA: TGTGCCAGCAGCTTGACAGACACCGGGGAGCTGTTTTTT; CDR3: CASSLTDTGELFF
J: TRBJ2-3; D: -; size: -; V: TRBV20-1; DNA: TGCAGTGCTCGGGCCGCAGATACGCAGTATTTT; CDR3: CSARAADTQYF
J: TRBJ2-5; D: -; size: -; V: TRBV19; DNA: TGTGCCAGTAGTCGGGGCGAGCCGGAGACCCAGTACTTC; CDR3: CASSRGEPETQYF
J: TRBJ2-1; D: -; size: -; V: TRBV27; DNA: TGTGCCAGCAGTTCGGTCAGATATAGGTTGGACAATGAGCAGTTCTTC; CDR3: CASSSVRYRLDNEQFF
J: TRBJ2-3; D: -; size: -; V: TRBV9; DNA: TGTGCCAGCAGCGAATCCGGGACTAGCACAGATACGCAGTATTTT; CDR3: CASSESGTSTDTQYF
J: TRBJ2-2; D: -; size: -; V: TRBV2; DNA: TGTGCCAGCAAAGAGGGGGGCAACACCGGGGAGCTGTTTTTT; CDR3: CASKEGGNTGELFF
J: TRBJ2-7; D: -; size: -; V: TRBV2; DNA: TGTGCCAGCAGACTGGACGTGGCTTCTCAGTACTTC; CDR3: CASRLDVASQYF
J: TRBJ2-1; D: TRBD2; size: -; V: TRBV11-2; DNA: TGTGCCAGCAGCCACCGACTAGCGGGGTCCTACAATGAGCAGTTCTTC; CDR3: CASSHRLAGSYNEQFF
J: TRBJ2-7; D: TRBD2; size: -; V: TRBV7-8; DNA: TGTGCCAGCAGCTTAAGCGGGGGTGAGTCCGAGCAGTACTTC; CDR3: CASSLSGGESEQYF
J: TRBJ2-5; D: TRBD2; size: -; V: TRBV19; DNA: TGTGCCAGTAGTACGCTAGCGGGAGAAGAGACCCAGTACTTC; CDR3: CASSTLAGEETQYF
J: TRBJ2-1; D: -; size: -; V: TRBV5-4; DNA: TGTGCCAGCAGCTTGGGGCAGGCAGTGGCTGAGCAGTTCTTC; CDR3: CASSLGQAVAEQFF
J: TRBJ2-2; D: -; size: -; V: TRBV25-1; DNA: TGTGCCAGCAGACGGGCCGGGGAGCTGTTTTTT; CDR3: CASRRAGELFF
J: TRBJ1-2; D: TRBD1; size: -; V: TRBV9; DNA: TGTGCCAGCAGCCCGGGACAGGGGGTTAACTATGGCTACACCTTC; CDR3: CASSPGQGVNYGYTF
J: TRBJ1-1; D: TRBD1; size: -; V: TRBV2; DNA: TGTGCCAGCGCTAGGGACAGCATGAACACTGAAGCTTTCTTT; CDR3: CASARDSMNTEAFF
J: TRBJ2-2; D: -; size: -; V: TRBV13; DNA: TGTGCCAGCAGGTTAAGGGGGGGCGTCGACACCGGGGAGCTGTTTTTT; CDR3: CASRLRGGVDTGELFF
J: TRBJ2-2; D: TRBD2; size: -; V: TRBV9; DNA: TGTGCCAGCAGCCTCAGCGGGGGGCCGACTGCCGGGGAGCTGTTTTTT; CDR3: CASSLSGGPTAGELFF
J: TRBJ2-3; D: -; size: -; V: TRBV5-6; DNA: TGTGCCAGCAGCTGGGGTCGCGGGCAAACTAGCACAGATACGCAGTATTTT; CDR3: CASSWGRGQTSTDTQYF
J: TRBJ1-2; D: -; size: -; V: TRBV30; DNA: TGTGCCTGGGTTGGGAACACCTATGGCTACACCTTC; CDR3: CAWVGNTYGYTF
J: TRBJ2-3; D: -; size: -; V: TRBV5-1; DNA: TGCGCCAGCAGCTCGGGCTTTGGCGGCGGAGGTACGCAGTATTTT; CDR3: CASSSGFGGGGTQYF
J: TRBJ1-1; D: TRBD1; size: -; V: TRBV27; DNA: TGTGCCAGCAGTGACAGGGGGCTTACTGAAGCTTTCTTT; CDR3: CASSDRGLTEAFF
J: TRBJ1-5; D: -; size: -; V: TRBV27; DNA: TGTGCCAGCAGTTTTCAACAGGGCAATCAGCCCCAGCATTTT; CDR3: CASSFQQGNQPQHF
J: TRBJ2-7; D: -; size: once; V: TRBV5-6; DNA: TGTGCCAGCAGCTTGAGAACAGGGTCTAAGCAGTACTTC; CDR3: CASSLRTGSKQYF
J: TRBJ1-2; D: TRBD1; size: -; V: TRBV5-4; DNA: TGTGCCAGCAGAAGGGACAGGGGGAGGGATAACTATGGCTACACCTTC; CDR3: CASRRDRGRDNYGYTF
J: TRBJ1-1; D: -; size: -; V: TRBV6-1; DNA: TGTGCCAGCAGTAGAACCGGGGCTGAAGCTTTCTTT; CDR3: CASSRTGAEAFF
J: TRBJ2-5; D: -; size: -; V: TRBV7-8; DNA: TGTGCCAGCAGCTTAGTGACAGGTCATCAAGAGACCCAGTACTTC; CDR3: CASSLVTGHQETQYF
J: TRBJ2-2; D: -; size: -; V: TRBV4-2; DNA: TGTGCCAGCTCGCCGGCGGGAAGGGGCGGGGAGCTGTTTTTT; CDR3: CASSPAGRGGELFF
J: TRBJ2-3; D: -; size: -; V: TRBV18; DNA: TGTGCCAACTCACCTCAGCCGGGTGCTACGCAGTATTTT; CDR3: CANSPQPGATQYF
J: TRBJ2-3; D: -; size: once; V: TRBV7-6; DNA: TGTGCCAGCAGCTTAGGCCGACTCAGCACAGATACGCAGTATTTT; CDR3: CASSLGRLSTDTQYF
J: TRBJ1-1; D: TRBD1; size: -; V: TRBV7-9; DNA: TGTGCCAGCAGCTCAACGCAGACAGGGGGGAACACTGAAGCTTTCTTT; CDR3: CASSSTQTGGNTEAFF
J: TRBJ2-1; D: TRBD1; size: -; V: TRBV6-4; DNA: TGTGCCAGCAGTGGGACAGGGGATCTGAATGAGCAGTTCTTC; CDR3: CASSGTGDLNEQFF
J: TRBJ1-1; D: TRBD1; size: -; V: TRBV11-1; DNA: TGTGCCAGCAGCTCCGGACAGGGTTTCACTGAAGCTTTCTTT; CDR3: CASSSGQGFTEAFF
J: TRBJ2-2; D: -; size: -; V: TRBV6-4; DNA: TGTGCCAGCAGTGACTCGACTAAAGGCGGGGAGCTGTTTTTT; CDR3: CASSDSTKGGELFF
J: TRBJ2-7; D: TRBD2; size: few; V: TRBV2; DNA: TGTGCCAGCAGCGCCCCGGGGGCTAGCGGGACGCGGGAGCAGTACTTC; CDR3: CASSAPGASGTREQYF
J: TRBJ2-7; D: TRBD2; size: -; V: TRBV5-1; DNA: TGCGCCAGCAGCTTGGCGGGACTAGCGACGTACGAGCAGTACTTC; CDR3: CASSLAGLATYEQYF
J: TRBJ1-1; D: -; size: -; V: TRBV9; DNA: TGTGCCAGCAGCCCCTCCACTGAAGCTTTCTTT; CDR3: CASSPSTEAFF
J: TRBJ2-7; D: TRBD2; size: -; V: TRBV5-1; DNA: TGCGCCAGCAGCTTGGGGCTAGCGGGGGCCCGGGAGCAGTACTTC; CDR3: CASSLGLAGAREQYF
J: TRBJ2-1; D: -; size: -; V: TRBV2; DNA: TGTGCCAGCAGTGAGAGGGTTGGGGCCTACAATGAGCAGTTCTTC; CDR3: CASSERVGAYNEQFF
J: TRBJ2-7; D: -; size: -; V: TRBV7-2; DNA: TGTGCCAGCAGAAGTCCGGGCCCCTACGAGCAGTACTTC; CDR3: CASRSPGPYEQYF
J: TRBJ1-1; D: -; size: -; V: TRBV19; DNA: TGTGCCAGTCTGCGCAGGAACACTGAAGCTTTCTTT; CDR3: CASLRRNTEAFF
J: TRBJ2-1; D: -; size: -; V: TRBV7-6; DNA: TGTGCCAGCAGCTTAGACCCGGGGGCCAGGACCAATGAGCAGTTCTTC; CDR3: CASSLDPGARTNEQFF
J: TRBJ2-1; D: -; size: -; V: TRBV6-5; DNA: TGTGCCAGCAGCCTCTTGGGCAATGAGCAGTTCTTC; CDR3: CASSLLGNEQFF
J: TRBJ1-2; D: -; size: -; V: TRBV25-1; DNA: TGTGCCAGCAGTGGCAATATTCGAGGTTACACCTTC; CDR3: CASSGNIRGYTF
J: TRBJ2-7; D: -; size: -; V: TRBV5-6; DNA: TGTGCCAGCAGCTTGTGGCCGGCGCTCTACGAGCAGTACTTC; CDR3: CASSLWPALYEQYF
J: TRBJ2-3; D: -; size: -; V: TRBV19; DNA: TGTGCCAGTATGGTGGCAGGGTCATTCACAGATACGCAGTATTTT; CDR3: CASMVAGSFTDTQYF
J: TRBJ1-6; D: -; size: -; V: TRBV30; DNA: TGTGCCTGGAGTCCACTACAAAATTCACCCCTCCACTTT; CDR3: CAWSPLQNSPLHF
J: TRBJ2-5; D: -; size: few; V: TRBV4-2; DNA: TGTGCCAGCAGCCTAGGGGGAGTCGGAGAGACCCAGTACTTC; CDR3: CASSLGGVGETQYF
J: TRBJ1-1; D: -; size: -; V: TRBV6-5; DNA: TGTGCCAGCAGTTTCGGACAGTCGAACACTGAAGCTTTCTTT; CDR3: CASSFGQSNTEAFF
J: TRBJ2-1; D: TRBD2; size: -; V: TRBV19; DNA: TGTGCCAGTAGTATTAGCGGGGGGGTCTACAATGAGCAGTTCTTC; CDR3: CASSISGGVYNEQFF